This TCR beta chain emerged from a study of blood T cell repertoires in COVID-19. Looked up from germline, CDR1 is SNHLY and CDR2 is FYNNEI. This CDR3 has 14 residues. V was shortened by 7 bases and J by 2 bases, with 13 bases between the two germline ends. As originally analysed: The authors estimated nucleated cell counts from reference gene primer amplification. The method was immunoSEQ multiplex PCR; TCRdb's version includes in-frame clones alone and lacks a portion of them. D and trimming were read from the DNA, whereas the V and J calls and clone size are those reported in that table. This table holds around 150,000 clones, around 81% found once.

The V call is TRBV2, the J call TRBJ2-3; D possibly corresponds to TRBD1 (5 bases). This sequence was found in a woman in her fifties or sixties with acute or convalescent COVID-19. The sample consisted of peripheral blood. The CDR3 DNA reads as TGTGCCAGCAAGCAAACAGGAAACACAGATACGCAGTATTTT. Its translation is CASKQTGNTDTQYF.